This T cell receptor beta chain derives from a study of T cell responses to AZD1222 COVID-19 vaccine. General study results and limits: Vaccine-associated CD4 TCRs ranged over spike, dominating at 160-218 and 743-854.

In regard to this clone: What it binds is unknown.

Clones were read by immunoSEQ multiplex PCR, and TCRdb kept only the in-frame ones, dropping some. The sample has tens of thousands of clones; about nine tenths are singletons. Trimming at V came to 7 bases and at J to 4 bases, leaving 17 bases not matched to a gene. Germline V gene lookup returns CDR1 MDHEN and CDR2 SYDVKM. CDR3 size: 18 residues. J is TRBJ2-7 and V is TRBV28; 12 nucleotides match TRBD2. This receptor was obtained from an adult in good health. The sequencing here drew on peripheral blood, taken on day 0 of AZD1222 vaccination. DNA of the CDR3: TGTGCCAGCACCTCTCTCCTAGCGGGAGGGGAATTCGGATACGAGCAGTACTTC. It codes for CASTSLLAGGEFGYEQYF.